The 22 T cell receptor beta chains below all came from one sample that was sequenced in a study of T cell responses to AZD1222 COVID-19 vaccine. Clones were read by immunoSEQ multiplex PCR, and TCRdb kept only the in-frame ones, dropping some. The repertoire includes under 150,000 clones, about nine tenths of them detected once, and approximately 1.6% sits in the top ten. The material sequenced was peripheral blood, taken 28 days after the second AZD1222 dose. These TCRs come from an adult who received the AZD1222 COVID-19 vaccine.

This rearrangement joins TRBV7-6 to TRBJ2-2; D ambiguous. V was clipped by 2 bases and J by 2 bases, with 0 bases between them. The CDR3 consists of 12 residues. Per the germline V gene, CDR1 is SGHVS and CDR2 is FNYEAQ. The CDR3 DNA sequence: TGTGCCAGCAGCTTAAACACCGGGGAGCTGTTTTTT. As protein: CASSLNTGELFF.

J is TRBJ1-1 and V is TRBV19; D might be TRBD1 (5 bases). Between the trimmed V and J ends, which lost 3 bases and 6 bases, there was a span of 20 bases. The CDR3 consists of 16 residues. The germline V gene encodes CDR1 LNHDA and CDR2 SQIVND (reference sequence). The CDR3 DNA reads as TGTGCCAGTAGTATTGTTTCGGCAGGGAGTAGGTCTGAAGCTTTCTTT. Protein: CASSIVSAGSRSEAFF.

The V gene is TRBV30, the J gene TRBJ1-3; 8 nucleotides line up with TRBD1. The CDR3 spans 15 residues. J gave up 2 bases and V 3 bases, and 6 bases lay outside the gene matches. The germline gives CDR1 GTSNPN, CDR2 SVGIG (reference sequence). CDR3 residues: CAWRPRTGTGNTIYF. The CDR3 DNA reads as TGTGCCTGGAGGCCTCGGACAGGGACTGGAAACACCATATATTTT.

The chain is built from TRBV28 and TRBJ1-5; D gene unclear. The CDR3 consists of 14 residues. Germline V lookup: CDR1 MDHEN, CDR2 SYDVKM. Trimming cost V 2 bases and J 8 bases, with 13 bases left between them. As DNA, the CDR3 is TGTGCCAGCAGTTTAACTACAGCTTTGAAGCCCCAGCATTTT. The encoded protein is CASSLTTALKPQHF.

The CDR3 reads CSVPGTSGNSGEQFF. CDR3 sequence (DNA): TGCAGCGTTCCCGGGACTAGCGGAAATTCGGGTGAGCAGTTCTTC. The V gene is TRBV29-1, the J gene TRBJ2-1; 11 bases match TRBD2. Germline V gene lookup returns CDR1 SQVTM and CDR2 ANQGSEA. The CDR3 runs 15 residues. The V gene end was trimmed by 5 bases and the J gene end by 9 bases; junction bases not matched to a gene: 12.

The chain carries TRBV5-1 and TRBJ1-1; no definite D call. This CDR3 comprises 14 residues. The V gene's germline CDR1 is SGHRS and CDR2 YFSETQ. V lost 4 bases, J lost 1 base, and 11 bases lay in between. CDR3 region: CASSAAGPNTEAFF. The CDR3 coding sequence is TGCGCCAGCAGCGCCGCCGGGCCGAACACTGAAGCTTTCTTT.

The genes are TRBV5-5 and TRBJ2-3, with D possibly TRBD1 on 6 matching bases. The germline gives CDR1 SGHKS, CDR2 YYEKEE (reference sequence). The CDR3 is 15 residues long. The germline V and J ends were trimmed by 4 bases and 2 bases, with 14 bases remaining between them. CDR3 bases: TGTGCCAGCAGCCTCGGACAGAGGACCACAGATACGCAGTATTTT. It is translated as CASSLGQRTTDTQYF.

This chain links TRBV6-5 with TRBJ2-7; 8 nucleotides agree with TRBD1. Trimming took 6 bases from V and 4 from J; bases not matched to a gene: 5. The CDR3 sequence is 13 residues long. CDR1 is MNHEY and CDR2 is SVGAGI in the germline V gene. CDR3 protein: CASSRTGRYEQYF. CDR3 nucleotide sequence: TGTGCCAGCAGCAGGACAGGGCGGTACGAGCAGTACTTC.

As regards this clone: One junction end disagrees with the germline gene, perhaps due to a read error. CDR3 coding DNA: TGTGCCAGCTCACCACCGGGACGGACCCAAGCGACCCAGTACTTC. Its translation is CASSPPGRTQATQYF. The chain has TRBV18 and TRBJ2-5; D may match TRBD1 or TRBD2 (5 bases each). Looked up from germline, CDR1 is KGHSH and CDR2 is LQKENI. The CDR3 is made up of 15 amino acids.

Only one count was recorded for this clone. The gene calls are TRBV7-6 and TRBJ2-2, with a tentative D call TRBD2 (6 bases). Germline values: CDR1 SGHVS, CDR2 FNYEAQ. With 1 base removed from V and 4 bases from J, the gap between germline ends came to 16 bases. CDR3 length: 17 residues. Here the CDR3 reads CASSLERTGVLTGELFF. CDR3 in DNA: TGTGCCAGCAGCTTAGAACGGACGGGAGTCCTCACCGGGGAGCTGTTTTTT.

This chain connects TRBV11-2 to TRBJ1-2; no clear D. The germline V and J ends were trimmed by 0 bases and 2 bases, with 19 bases remaining between them. The CDR3 extends over 18 amino acids. Germline-derived CDR1 and CDR2 are SGHAT and FQNNGV. In DNA form, the CDR3 reads TGTGCCAGCAGCTTAGATCGTCAGAGTAGGAACCTAAACTATGGCTACACCTTC. Amino acids: CASSLDRQSRNLNYGYTF.

V gene TRBV7-3 combines with J gene TRBJ1-6, with 8 bases matching TRBD1. This CDR3 has 14 residues. CDR1 is SGHTA, CDR2 FQGTGA, per germline. Trimming removed 5 bases from V and 5 bases from J; junction bases left unmatched: 2. CDR3 sequence reads: CASSQGADNSPLHF. The DNA of the CDR3 is TGTGCCAGCAGCCAGGGGGCTGATAATTCACCCCTCCACTTT.

This sequence joins TRBV19 and TRBJ1-5, with 8 bases that match TRBD1. Looked up from germline, CDR1 is LNHDA and CDR2 is SQIVND (reference sequence). With V trimmed by 3 bases and J by 13 bases, 23 bases remained unmatched. CDR3 length: 18 residues. The CDR3 region is CASSIADIGQGQRYSQHF. The CDR3 DNA reads TGTGCCAGTAGTATCGCTGACATCGGACAGGGTCAAAGGTACAGTCAGCATTTT.

The J gene is TRBJ2-1, the V gene TRBV6-5; D uncertain. The length of the CDR3 is 12 residues. Trimming left V 5 bases short and J 5 bases short, with 7 bases between. The germline V gene encodes CDR1 MNHEY and CDR2 SVGAGI. In nucleotides, the CDR3 is TGTGCCAGCAGTCCCGACCACAATGAGCAGTTCTTC. This gives the protein CASSPDHNEQFF.

The chain uses TRBV5-4 and TRBJ1-3, with D tentatively TRBD1 (6 bases). Trimming took off 4 bases at V and 4 bases at J, with 12 bases between the two ends. Germline V CDR1 and CDR2: SGHNT, YYREEE (reference sequence). The CDR3 totals 14 residues. The CDR3 DNA is TGTGCCAGCAGCGGGGGGCCGATGGGAAACACCATATATTTT. Encoded protein: CASSGGPMGNTIYF.

The CDR3 region is CATSRDLRGPGTEAFF. The DNA of the CDR3 is TGTGCCACCAGCAGAGATTTGAGGGGCCCGGGCACTGAAGCTTTCTTT. This rearrangement joins TRBV15 to TRBJ1-1; D possibly corresponds to TRBD1 (5 bases). The CDR3 has 16 amino acids. Germline CDR1 is LNHNV and CDR2 is YYDKDF (reference sequence). Trimming removed 0 bases at V and 4 bases at J, with 15 bases between.

The V and J genes are TRBV30 and TRBJ2-1; TRBD2 matches at 9 bases. Germline V gene lookup returns CDR1 GTSNPN and CDR2 SVGIG (reference sequence). V gave up 0 bases and J gave up 7 bases; unmatched junction bases: 7. The CDR3 sequence is 15 residues long. The CDR3 sequence: CAWSVPSSGANEQFF. CDR3 nucleotides: TGTGCCTGGAGTGTTCCTTCTAGCGGGGCGAATGAGCAGTTCTTC.

This chain joins TRBV19 and TRBJ2-1, with no clear D. This CDR3 has 14 amino acids. The germline V gene has CDR1 LNHDA and CDR2 SQIVND (reference sequence). The V end was cut by 6 bases, the J end by 1 base, with 10 bases between. The CDR3 is CASSSGNSYNEQFF. The CDR3 DNA follows: TGTGCCAGTAGCAGTGGGAATTCCTACAATGAGCAGTTCTTC.

This chain connects TRBV7-2 to TRBJ1-3, with D maybe TRBD1 (5 bases). This CDR3 has 14 amino acids. Trimming removed 2 bases from V and 4 bases from J, with 9 bases in between. Germline V gene lookup returns CDR1 SGHTA and CDR2 FQGNSA. The CDR3, as DNA: TGTGCCAGCAGCTTACAGGGTACCGGAAACACCATATATTTT. Translated: CASSLQGTGNTIYF.

This chain connects TRBV24-1 to TRBJ2-1; the D gene is possibly TRBD2 (5 bases). The ends were cut back, 9 bases at V and 0 bases at J, with 14 bases in the middle. The CDR3 has 15 amino acids. CDR1 KGHDR and CDR2 SFDVKD come from the germline V gene. CDR3 DNA sequence: TGTGCCACCTCGTTGGTAGGAGGCTCCTACAATGAGCAGTTCTTC. It yields the protein CATSLVGGSYNEQFF.

The V gene is TRBV28, the J gene TRBJ1-5; TRBD1 matches 10 bases. V was clipped by 3 bases and J by 6 bases; unmatched bases: 2. The CDR3 loop spans 14 amino acids. Germline CDR1 MDHEN, CDR2 SYDVKM. CDR3 region: CASSLGQGSQPQHF. In nucleotides, the CDR3 is TGTGCCAGCAGTTTGGGACAGGGGAGTCAGCCCCAGCATTTT.

This chain's CDR3 is CASGPSGGDTYNSPLHF. Here the CDR3 DNA reads TGTGCCAGCGGCCCTAGTGGGGGAGATACCTATAATTCACCCCTCCACTTT. The V call is TRBV13, the J call TRBJ1-6, with a weak D call TRBD1 (5 bases). The V end was cut by 8 bases, the J end by 2 bases, with 19 bases between. Germline values: CDR1 PRHDT, CDR2 FYEKMQ (reference sequence). The CDR3 runs 17 residues. The whole variable domain, remainder taken from reference TRBV13 and TRBJ1-6, is AAGVIQSPRHLIKEKRETATLKCYPIPRHDTVYWYQQGPGQDPQFLISFYEKMQSDKGSIPDRFSAQQFSDYHSELNMSSLELGDSALYFCASGPSGGDTYNSPLHFGNGTRLTVT.